This T cell receptor (beta chain) was recovered during a study of OX40 agonist ivuxolimab in advanced cancers. V was clipped by 0 bases and J by 0 bases, with 9 bases between them. This CDR3 is built from 14 residues. Germline values: CDR1 GTSNPN, CDR2 SVGIG (reference sequence). The protocol was immunoSEQ multiplex PCR, while the TCRdb copy is restricted to in-frame clones and leaves out a portion. The table has 70,000 to 75,000 clones, 86% seen once. This TCR was recovered from an adult with an advanced solid tumor such as melanoma, head and neck, liver or kidney cancer. Sample: CD4+ or CD8+ T cells sorted from blood, taken in a trial of the OX40 agonist ivuxolimab. V gene TRBV30 combines with J gene TRBJ2-7; D gene ambiguous. The DNA for the CDR3 is TGTGCCTGGAGTGTACGAGGTTTCTCCTACGAGCAGTACTTC. Translation gives CAWSVRGFSYEQYF.